This record looks at one T cell receptor (beta chain) sequence and its context. Its target is unknown. This sample stems from a study of CD8 T cells in ankylosing spondylitis. Germline CDR1 reads SGDLS; CDR2 reads YYNGEE. The CDR3 has 14 residues. Trimming removed 3 bases at V and 3 bases at J, with 9 bases between. Notes on the study in general: The authors found the disease-linked clones to be CD8+ and relatively rare in peripheral blood. Some motif variants had been reported before (in reactive arthritis synovial fluid and blood). A TCR beta motif made of several highly homologous variants seemed typical of ankylosing spondylitis blood.

TCRdb itself ran the 5' RACE reads through MiXCR, one entry per CDR3 protein. Among 350,000 to 450,000 distinct CDR3 sequences, about 20% were seen once, and the ten largest hold 13%. The receptor comes from a male donor with ankylosing spondylitis or in good health (not recorded which). The chain recombines TRBV9 with TRBJ2-2, with TRBD2 as a possible D gene (5 bases). What was sequenced was blood, either unsorted or a sorted T cell fraction (not recorded which). CDR3 coding DNA: TGTGCCAGCAGCGCGGGGAAGTACACCGGGGAGCTGTTTTTT. This encodes CASSAGKYTGELFF.